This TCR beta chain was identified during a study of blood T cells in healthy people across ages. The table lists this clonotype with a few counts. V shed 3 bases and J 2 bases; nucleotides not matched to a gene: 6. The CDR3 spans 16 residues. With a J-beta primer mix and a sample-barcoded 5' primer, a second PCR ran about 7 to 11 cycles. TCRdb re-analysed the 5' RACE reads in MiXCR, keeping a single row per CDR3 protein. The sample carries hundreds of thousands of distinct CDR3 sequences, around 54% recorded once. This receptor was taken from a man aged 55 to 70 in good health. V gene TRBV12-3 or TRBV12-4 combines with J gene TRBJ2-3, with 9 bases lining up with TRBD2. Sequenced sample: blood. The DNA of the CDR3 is TGTGCCAGCAGTTTTGGGGCTAGCGGGGCCACAGATACGCAGTATTTT. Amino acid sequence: CASSFGASGATDTQYF.